What follows is one T cell receptor beta chain and its context. The CDR3 runs to 14 residues. The germline gives CDR1 SGHTA, CDR2 FQGNSA. V was pared by 6 bases and J by 8 bases, with 6 bases of the junction left unmatched. The entry originates in a study of blood T cell repertoires in COVID-19. Looking at the study overall: From the United States, Italy and Spain came samples of acute and convalescent COVID-19. Sample material is recorded as cDNA or gDNA derived from T cells, B-cell-depleted T cells, or PBMCs.

Generated by immunoSEQ multiplex PCR, the TCRdb table keeps only in-frame clones and is missing some. The sample lists 200,000 to 250,000 clones; about 91% were seen once. The V gene is TRBV7-2, the J gene TRBJ1-6; TRBD1 matches 8 bases. Sequencing used peripheral blood. The sequence was obtained from a man in his late teens or twenties with active or convalescent COVID-19. CDR3 DNA: TGTGCCAGCAGATACGACAGGGGTTATTCACCCCTCCACTTT. Its protein is CASRYDRGYSPLHF.